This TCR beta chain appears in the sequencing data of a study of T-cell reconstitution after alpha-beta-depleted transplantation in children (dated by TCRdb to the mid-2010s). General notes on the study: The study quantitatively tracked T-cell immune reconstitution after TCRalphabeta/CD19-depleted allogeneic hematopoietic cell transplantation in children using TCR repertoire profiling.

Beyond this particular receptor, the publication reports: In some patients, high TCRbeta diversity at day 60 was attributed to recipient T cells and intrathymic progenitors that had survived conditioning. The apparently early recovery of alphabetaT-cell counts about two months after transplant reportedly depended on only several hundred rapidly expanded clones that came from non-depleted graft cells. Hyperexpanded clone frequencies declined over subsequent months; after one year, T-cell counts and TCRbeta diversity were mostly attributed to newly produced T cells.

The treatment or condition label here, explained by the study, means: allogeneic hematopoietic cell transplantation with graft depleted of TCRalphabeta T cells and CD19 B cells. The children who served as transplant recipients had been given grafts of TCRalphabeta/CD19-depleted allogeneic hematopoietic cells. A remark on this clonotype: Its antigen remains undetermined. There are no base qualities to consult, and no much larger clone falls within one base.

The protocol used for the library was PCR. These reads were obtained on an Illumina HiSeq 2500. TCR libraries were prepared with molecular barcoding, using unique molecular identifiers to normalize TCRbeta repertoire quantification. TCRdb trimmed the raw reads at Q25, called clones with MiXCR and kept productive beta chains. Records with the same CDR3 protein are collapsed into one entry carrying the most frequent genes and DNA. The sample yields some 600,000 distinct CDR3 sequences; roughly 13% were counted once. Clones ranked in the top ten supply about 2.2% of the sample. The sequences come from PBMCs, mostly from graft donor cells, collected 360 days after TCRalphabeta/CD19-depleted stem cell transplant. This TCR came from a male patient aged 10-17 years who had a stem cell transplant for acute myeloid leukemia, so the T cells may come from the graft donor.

The DNA reads as follows: TGTGCCAGCAGCCAGCATACAGGGGTCGCCGGGGAGCTGTTTTTT. The encoded protein is CASSQHTGVAGELFF. The chain is made from TRBV4-2 and TRBJ2-2; 7 middle bases align to TRBD1. The CDR3 starts with the cysteine, ends with the phenylalanine, and has 15 residues. CDR3 DNA only is kept here, 45 bases in frame from base 1. CDR1 LGHNA and CDR2 YNFKEQ were looked up in the germline V gene. For this chain, trimming is 3 bases at the V end and 6 bases at the J end, and the number of junction bases without a gene match is 7.